Below are 15 T cell receptor beta chains sequenced from a single sample in a study of glioma-infiltrating T cells. The iRepertoire nested amplicon-rescue multiplex PCR amplified TCR alpha and beta CDR3s from RNA. Each CDR3 protein is one row after TCRdb ran MiXCR on the multiplex PCR reads. The sample shows approximately 110,000 distinct CDR3 sequences, around 25% of them seen only once. Sample: glioma tissue, nonneoplastic brain tissue, or PBMCs (not recorded which). Receptors were obtained from a human donor with low-grade glioma or glioblastoma, undergoing nonglioma brain surgery, or in good health (not recorded which).

The sample holds many counts of this clonotype. This chain joins TRBV27 and TRBJ2-5, with 8 bases lining up with TRBD2. J gave up 6 bases and V 4 bases, and 16 bases lay outside the gene matches. Per the germline V gene, CDR1 is MNHEY and CDR2 is SMNVEV (reference sequence). The CDR3 totals 17 residues. The CDR3 nucleotides read TGTGCCAGCAGTTATCTGGCGGGGGGAGTATCTTTAAAGACCCAGTACTTC. Its translation: CASSYLAGGVSLKTQYF.

The chain is built from TRBV7-2 and TRBJ2-1; D is possibly TRBD1 (6 bases). CDR3 length: 13 residues. V lost 0 bases and J lost 8, with 8 bases in between. Germline CDR1 reads SGHTA; CDR2 reads FQGNSA. Written as DNA, the CDR3 is TGTGCCAGCAGCTTAGCCAGGGGCTATGAGCAGTTCTTC. It specifies CASSLARGYEQFF.

This clonotype was recorded many times. This sequence joins TRBV28 and TRBJ1-5; the D gene is possibly TRBD1 (6 bases). Germline CDR1 reads MDHEN; CDR2 reads SYDVKM. This CDR3 has 12 amino acids. V dropped 6 bases and J dropped 6 bases, with 9 bases sitting between them. For the CDR3, the DNA is TGTGCCAGCAGCTCAGGGGTTCAGCCCCAGCATTTT. This gives the protein CASSSGVQPQHF.

This clonotype was seen ten or more times. Sequence at one end of the junction differs from germline and may be a read error. V usage is TRBV7-6 and J usage is TRBJ2-3; D is perhaps TRBD2 (6 bases). The germline V gene encodes CDR1 SGHVS and CDR2 FNYEAQ. The CDR3 has 12 amino acids. The CDR3 DNA sequence: TGTGCCAGCAGCTTAGCGGGAGCGGGTGTACGCTTT. It specifies CASSLAGAGVRF.

This clonotype appeared a few times. This chain joins TRBV28 and TRBJ2-7; D is ambiguous. Germline CDR1 is MDHEN and CDR2 is SYDVKM. There are 14 residues in the CDR3. V was pared by 4 bases and J by 2 bases, with 12 bases between. The CDR3 nucleotides read TGTGCCAGCAGTTCCCCCGGCAGAGCCTACGAGCAGTACTTC. Translation gives CASSSPGRAYEQYF.

Ten or more counts support this clonotype. The V gene is TRBV7-6, the J gene TRBJ2-5; TRBD2 aligns across 13 bases. This CDR3 comprises 15 residues. V lost 4 bases, J lost 3 bases, and 2 bases stayed unmatched. Germline V lookup: CDR1 SGHVS, CDR2 FNYEAQ. Written as DNA, the CDR3 is TGTGCCAGCAGCTCTGGACTAGCGGGAGAAGAGACCCAGTACTTC. Translating gives CASSSGLAGEETQYF.

This clonotype was seen ten or more times. The gene calls are TRBV6-1 and TRBJ2-3; D might be TRBD1 (5 bases). The germline V gene encodes CDR1 MNHNS and CDR2 SASEGT. V lost 5 bases and J 6 bases, leaving 15 bases between the germline ends. The CDR3 loop spans 14 amino acids. The CDR3 loop reads CASSYRQGSDTQYF. CDR3 nucleotides: TGTGCCAGCAGTTACAGGCAGGGCAGTGATACGCAGTATTTT.

This clonotype was recorded many times. V usage is TRBV2 and J usage is TRBJ2-1; D gene unclear. The CDR3 runs to 14 residues. V was shortened by 7 bases and J by 0 bases, with 10 bases between the two germline ends. Germline V gene lookup returns CDR1 SNHLY and CDR2 FYNNEI. CDR3 sequence (DNA): TGTGCCAGCAACGAACTTACCTCCTACAATGAGCAGTTCTTC. Protein product: CASNELTSYNEQFF.

A note on this clonotype: A clone one base away is much larger, so this may be a read error. This CDR3 is missing its conserved last phenylalanine or tryptophan, likely due to a read error. V and J are TRBV2 and TRBJ1-2; D is undetermined. Trimming cost V 0 bases and J 7 bases, with 6 bases left between them. The V gene's germline CDR1 is SNHLY and CDR2 FYNNEI. This CDR3 is 12 amino acids long. CDR3 nucleotide sequence: TGTGCCAGCAGTGAAGCGCTTACTGGCTACACCTTA. Protein sequence: CASSEALTGYTL.

This clonotype was observed a few times. The gene calls are TRBV5-1 and TRBJ2-7, with 7 positions matching TRBD1. CDR3 length: 15 residues. Germline V gene lookup returns CDR1 SGHRS and CDR2 YFSETQ. Trimming removed 6 bases from V and 7 bases from J; junction bases left unmatched: 16. The CDR3: CASNLDPTGSGEQYF. The CDR3 coding sequence is TGCGCCAGCAACCTCGATCCGACAGGGTCTGGGGAGCAGTACTTC.

About this clonotype: The junction differs from germline at one of its ends, possibly a read error. This chain uses TRBV6-6 with TRBJ2-1; weak D call: TRBD2 (5 bases). The germline CDR1 and CDR2 sequences are MNHNY and SVGAGI (reference sequence). CDR3 length: 11 residues. Here the CDR3 DNA reads TGTGCCAGCAGTCGGGGTAATAAGCAGTCCTTC. Translating it yields CASSRGNKQSF.

This clonotype was seen at least ten times. The chain joins TRBV6-5 to TRBJ2-1, with D possibly matching TRBD2 (7 bases). Germline V gene lookup returns CDR1 MNHEY and CDR2 SVGAGI. Trimming cost V 2 bases and J 4 bases, with 15 bases left between them. The CDR3 sequence is 16 residues long. CDR3 DNA: TGTGCCAGCAGTTACGGGCGTGGGAGGGGGTACAATGAGCAGTTCTTC. Translating gives CASSYGRGRGYNEQFF.

This clonotype was seen only a few times. Written as DNA, the CDR3 is TGTGCCAGCAGCTCAGTAGGAGGAGCCAACACTGAAGCTTTCTTT. It codes for CASSSVGGANTEAFF. The chain combines TRBV7-2 with TRBJ1-1, with unresolved D. V lost 4 bases to trimming and J lost 2 bases, with 14 bases between them. In germline, CDR1 is SGHTA, CDR2 FQGNSA. The CDR3 extends over 15 amino acids. Full variable domain (outside the CDR3, taken from reference TRBV7-2 and TRBJ1-1): GAGVSQSPSNKVTEKGKDVELRCDPISGHTALYWYRQSLGQGLEFLIYFQGNSAPDKSGLPSDRFSAERTGGSVSTLTIQRTQQEDSAVYLCASSSVGGANTEAFFGQGTRLTVV.

As concerns this clonotype: This clone may be a read error of a much larger clone one base away. The DNA for the CDR3 is TGTGCCAGCAGCGAAATCCGGGACAGGGGCGCAGATACGCAGTATTTT. This encodes CASSEIRDRGADTQYF. The chain has TRBV7-9 and TRBJ2-3; 10 nucleotides line up with TRBD1. The germline gives CDR1 SEHNR, CDR2 FQNEAQ (reference sequence). CDR3 length: 16 amino acids. J was trimmed by 4 bases and V by 5 bases; bases with no gene match: 9.

This clonotype was seen ten or more times. The chain is built from TRBV18 and TRBJ1-4, with 7 bases aligning to TRBD1. Germline CDR1 and CDR2: KGHSH and LQKENI. The CDR3 loop spans 12 amino acids. Trimming removed 3 bases from V and 8 bases from J; junction bases left unmatched: 0. In DNA, the CDR3 is TGTGCCAGCTCACCGGACAGGGAAAAACTGTTTTTT. This codes for CASSPDREKLFF. The variable domain in full, completed from reference TRBV18 and TRBJ1-4, reads NAGVMQNPRHLVRRRGQEARLRCSPMKGHSHVYWYRQLPEEGLKFMVYLQKENIIDESGMPKERFSAEFPKEGPSILRIQQVVRGDSAAYFCASSPDREKLFFGSGTQLSVL.